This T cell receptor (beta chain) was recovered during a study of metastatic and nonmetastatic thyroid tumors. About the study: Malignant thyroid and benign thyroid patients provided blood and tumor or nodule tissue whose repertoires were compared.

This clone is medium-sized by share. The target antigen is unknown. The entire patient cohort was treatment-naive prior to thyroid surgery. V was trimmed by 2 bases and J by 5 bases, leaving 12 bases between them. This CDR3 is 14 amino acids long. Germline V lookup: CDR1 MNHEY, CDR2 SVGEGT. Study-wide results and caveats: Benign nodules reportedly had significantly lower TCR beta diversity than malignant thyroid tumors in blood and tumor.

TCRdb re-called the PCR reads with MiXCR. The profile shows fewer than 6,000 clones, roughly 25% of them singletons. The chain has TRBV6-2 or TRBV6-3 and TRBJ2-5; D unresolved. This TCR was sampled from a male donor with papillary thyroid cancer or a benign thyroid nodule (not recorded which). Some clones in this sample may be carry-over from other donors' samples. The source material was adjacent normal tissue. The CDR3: CASSYVSGRETQYF. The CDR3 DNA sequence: TGTGCCAGCAGTTACGTTTCCGGTCGGGAGACCCAGTACTTC.